This T cell receptor beta chain is from a study of cytomegalovirus exposure and HLA in healthy donors. Study results and limitations: Reportedly, fewer N-insertions than the 666-donor mean appeared in an Asian-associated ancestry cluster in a later analysis. Per a later analysis, about 17,000 TCR beta sequences showed association with HLA alleles at 0.05 false discovery rate. Some public TCRs appeared in many individuals, while most sequences were rare.

CDR3 size: 14 residues. The germline V gene has CDR1 MGHDK and CDR2 SYGVNS. Unmatched junction bases numbered 8, after V lost 5 bases and J lost 6 bases. A word on this clone: Its antigen is not known.

The donors gave bone marrow, and they were healthy. PCR involved 60 Vbeta and 13 Jbeta primers. Using immunoSEQ multiplex PCR, the repertoire was profiled, and TCRdb retains in-frame clones only, with some absent. This table holds 150,000 or so clones, 75% to 90% found once. This receptor was taken from a male donor in good health and CMV-seropositive. Input material: PBMCs. The gene calls are TRBV25-1 and TRBJ2-3; 7 bases align to TRBD1. The CDR3 sequence is CASSRDSFVDTQYF. The CDR3, as DNA: TGTGCCAGCAGTAGGGACAGTTTCGTTGATACGCAGTATTTT.